The 24 T cell receptor beta chains listed next were all sequenced from one sample in a study of blood T cell repertoires in COVID-19. Assay used: immunoSEQ multiplex PCR; TCRdb lists only in-frame clones, some missing. The sample includes fewer than 350,000 clones, 85% seen only once; the top ten take 1.9%. Sequencing input: PBMCs or T cells enriched from blood (not recorded which). The receptors here all came from a woman in her 30s who had been exposed to COVID-19.

The V and J genes are TRBV27 and TRBJ2-5; D is uncertain. The germline CDR1 and CDR2 sequences are MNHEY and SMNVEV (reference sequence). V was trimmed by 6 bases and J by 0 bases, leaving 8 bases between them. The CDR3 is 13 amino acids. The CDR3 sequence is CASSYSNQETQYF. The CDR3 DNA sequence: TGTGCCAGCAGCTACTCCAACCAAGAGACCCAGTACTTC.

This clone was seen only once. Other DNA sequences in this specimen translate into the identical CDR3. This sequence joins TRBV3-1 (or the pseudogene TRBV3-2) and TRBJ2-3; D possibly corresponds to TRBD1 (5 bases). V lost 4 bases and J 3 bases, leaving 5 bases between the germline ends. CDR1 LGHDT and CDR2 YNNKEL come from the germline V gene (reference sequence). The CDR3 spans 12 residues. The CDR3: CASSPGTDTQYF. The CDR3 coding sequence is TGTGCCAGCAGCCCAGGGACAGATACGCAGTATTTT.

The chain has TRBV27 and TRBJ1-2; 7 bases match TRBD1. This CDR3 region has 14 residues. The V and J ends lost 5 bases and 2 bases, in that order; junction bases with no gene match: 5. Germline assignment: CDR1 MNHEY and CDR2 SMNVEV (reference sequence). In DNA form, the CDR3 reads TGTGCCAGCAGTCCATTGACAGGGAACTATGGCTACACCTTC. This sequence encodes CASSPLTGNYGYTF.

The chain carries TRBV15 and TRBJ1-3, with 7 nucleotides matching TRBD1. In germline, CDR1 is LNHNV, CDR2 YYDKDF (reference sequence). This CDR3 has 15 residues. V lost 7 bases and J lost 0; bases outside the gene matches: 6. CDR3 nucleotide sequence: TGTGCCACCACTAAAAACAGGGGCTCTGGAAACACCATATATTTT. Its translation: CATTKNRGSGNTIYF.

J is TRBJ1-1 and V is TRBV11-1; D ambiguous. The V end lost 3 bases, the J end lost 10 bases, and 12 bases lay between the germline ends. The CDR3 has 12 residues. Germline V gene lookup returns CDR1 SGHAT and CDR2 FQDESV (reference sequence). The CDR3 DNA is TGTGCCAGCAGCTTCGGAATAAGAGGAGCTTTCTTT. Protein: CASSFGIRGAFF.

The chain uses TRBV28 and TRBJ1-4; 9 nucleotides line up with TRBD1. V trimming: 5 bases; J trimming: 5 bases; junction bases outside the gene matches: 6. The germline V gene encodes CDR1 MDHEN and CDR2 SYDVKM. This CDR3 comprises 15 residues. CDR3 amino acids: CASSRTGGVNEKLFF. CDR3 coding DNA: TGTGCCAGCAGTAGAACAGGGGGCGTCAATGAAAAACTGTTTTTT.

The gene calls are TRBV19 and TRBJ2-1, with D tentatively TRBD1 (6 bases). Trimming removed 5 bases at V and 4 bases at J, with 12 bases between. This CDR3 is 14 amino acids long. Germline loops: CDR1 LNHDA, CDR2 SQIVND (reference sequence). CDR3: CASSLQDRYNEQFF. The DNA of the CDR3 is TGTGCCAGTAGTCTACAGGACAGATACAATGAGCAGTTCTTC.

The chain employs TRBV6-2 or TRBV6-3 and TRBJ2-7, with D possibly being TRBD2 (5 bases). Germline assignment: CDR1 MNHEY and CDR2 SVGEGT. The CDR3 sequence is 14 residues long. The germline V and J ends were trimmed by 3 bases and 7 bases, with 16 bases remaining between them. As DNA, the CDR3 is TGTGCCAGCAGTTATGGTGGCGGGCCGGGAGAGCAGTACTTC. It translates to CASSYGGGPGEQYF.

This rearrangement joins TRBV29-1 to TRBJ2-1; D remains ambiguous. The CDR3 contains 14 residues. Germline V gene sequence: CDR1 SQVTM, CDR2 ANQGSEA. The V end lost 5 bases, the J end lost 5 bases, and 16 bases lay between the germline ends. The CDR3 bases are TGCAGCGTTCAGTCCCGGCAGGTTAACAATGAGCAGTTCTTC. Translated: CSVQSRQVNNEQFF.

This chain uses TRBV10-3 with TRBJ2-7; tentative D call: TRBD1 (6 bases). The CDR3 spans 12 residues. Per germline, CDR1 ENHRY and CDR2 SYGVKD. V was pared by 6 bases and J by 5 bases, with 11 bases between. CDR3 DNA sequence: TGTGCCATCAGAGGGGGAAGTAACGAGCAGTACTTC. It specifies CAIRGGSNEQYF.

V usage is TRBV2 and J usage is TRBJ2-1; TRBD2 aligns across 12 bases. This CDR3 has 14 residues. V dropped 1 base and J dropped 9; count of bases not matched to a gene: 1. CDR1 and CDR2 from the germline V gene are SNHLY and FYNNEI. The CDR3 bases are TGTGCCAGCAGTGAAGTGGGACTAGCGGGTGAGCAGTTCTTC. Translated: CASSEVGLAGEQFF.

The gene calls are TRBV10-3 and TRBJ2-7; no reliable D call. Trimming cost V 2 bases and J 6 bases, with 11 bases left between them. The CDR3 is 13 amino acids. CDR1 is ENHRY and CDR2 is SYGVKD in the germline V gene. This CDR3 reads CAISEGDLSEQYF. The DNA of the CDR3 is TGTGCCATCAGTGAGGGAGACTTGTCCGAGCAGTACTTC.

The chain has TRBV7-2 and TRBJ2-7; maybe TRBD2 (6 bases). CDR3 size: 16 residues. With 5 bases removed from V and 3 bases from J, the gap between germline ends came to 20 bases. Germline V gene data show CDR1 as SGHTA and CDR2 as FQGNSA. CDR3 coding DNA: TGTGCCAGCAGCCCCCAATCAGGCAGGAGGGGCTACGAGCAGTACTTC. This sequence encodes CASSPQSGRRGYEQYF.

V usage is TRBV7-9 and J usage is TRBJ1-5; D is uncertain. Germline loops: CDR1 SEHNR, CDR2 FQNEAQ (reference sequence). The ends were cut back, 1 base at V and 0 bases at J, with 7 bases in the middle. This CDR3 is 15 amino acids long. In nucleotides, the CDR3 is TGTGCCAGCAGCTTAGGGCAGGTTAGCAATCAGCCCCAGCATTTT. It encodes CASSLGQVSNQPQHF. The full variable domain, rest sourced from reference TRBV7-9 and TRBJ1-5, is DTGVSQNPRHKITKRGQNVTFRCDPISEHNRLYWYRQTLGQGPEFLTYFQNEAQLEKSRLLSDRFSAERPKGSFSTLEIQRTEQGDSAMYLCASSLGQVSNQPQHFGDGTRLSIL.

This chain uses TRBV21-1 with TRBJ2-1; the listed D gene, TRBD2, was not tested against the DNA. TRBV21-1 is recorded as a pseudogene. The CDR3 has 20 residues. In DNA, the CDR3 is TGTGCCAGCAGCAATGAAGTTGAGGCCCGCCAGCGGGACCCGTGGGATGAGCAGTTCTTC. Protein product: CASSNEVEARQRDPWDEQFF.

The genes are TRBV13 and TRBJ1-4, with TRBD1 matching over 9 bases. The germline gives CDR1 PRHDT, CDR2 FYEKMQ (reference sequence). V lost 5 bases and J lost 7; bases outside the gene matches: 17. The CDR3 is made up of 18 amino acids. The CDR3 nucleotides are TGTGCCAGCAGCGCAAGACAGGGGGGACTTATGACCCTTGAAAAACTGTTTTTT. Its protein product is CASSARQGGLMTLEKLFF.

DNA for the CDR3: TGTGCCAGCAGGGACACAGGGCCTAGCAATCAGCCCCAGCATTTT. Encoded protein: CASRDTGPSNQPQHF. The chain employs TRBV2 and TRBJ1-5; a possible D gene is TRBD1 (6 bases). V was cut by 6 bases and J by 0 bases, with 12 bases left in between. Germline V gene data show CDR1 as SNHLY and CDR2 as FYNNEI. The CDR3 length is 15 residues.

The gene calls are TRBV7-2 and TRBJ1-6; 8 nucleotides align to TRBD1. The V and J ends lost 1 base and 13 bases, in that order; junction bases with no gene match: 6. The CDR3 runs to 14 residues. CDR1 is SGHTA, CDR2 FQGNSA, per germline. CDR3 nucleotides: TGTGCCAGCAGCTTAGATCAGGGGGCGTATCCCCTCCACTTT. Its protein is CASSLDQGAYPLHF.

The chain joins TRBV28 to TRBJ2-7; D is possibly TRBD2 (6 bases). Germline-derived CDR1 and CDR2 are MDHEN and SYDVKM. V lost 3 bases and J lost 3, with 15 bases in between. The CDR3 spans 15 residues. As DNA, the CDR3 is TGTGCCAGCAGTTTCGGGCGGGGTCCTTACTACGAGCAGTACTTC. This gives the protein CASSFGRGPYYEQYF. The full variable domain, with the rest looked up from reference TRBV28 and TRBJ2-7, is DVKVTQSSRYLVKRTGEKVFLECVQDMDHENMFWYRQDPGLGLRLIYFSYDVKMKEKGDIPEGYSVSREKKERFSLILESASTNQTSMYLCASSFGRGPYYEQYFGPGTRLTVT.

The V call is TRBV10-3, the J call TRBJ2-1, with 10 bases identical to TRBD2. V lost 6 bases and J lost 7; bases outside the gene matches: 9. The CDR3 runs to 15 residues. CDR1 and CDR2 (germline): ENHRY, SYGVKD. CDR3 nucleotides: TGTGCCATCAGGAAAAGCGGGGGGGCTGGGAATGAGCAGTTCTTC. Protein product: CAIRKSGGAGNEQFF.

The CDR3 reads CASSETGGDEKLFF. CDR3 in DNA: TGTGCCAGCAGCGAAACAGGGGGGGATGAAAAACTGTTTTTT. V gene TRBV7-9 combines with J gene TRBJ1-4; 8 positions match TRBD1. Germline CDR1 SEHNR, CDR2 FQNEAQ (reference sequence). The CDR3 totals 14 residues. V lost 5 bases and J lost 6; bases outside the gene matches: 5.

V and J are TRBV5-1 and TRBJ2-1; 9 bases are shared with TRBD2. V dropped 4 bases and J dropped 8; count of bases not matched to a gene: 7. Per the germline V gene, CDR1 is SGHRS and CDR2 is YFSETQ. The CDR3 consists of 14 residues. The CDR3 DNA is TGCGCCAGCAGCGGGGGACTAGCAATCGATGAGCAGTTCTTC. Translating it yields CASSGGLAIDEQFF.

The chain employs TRBV9 and TRBJ2-2; 7 nucleotides agree with TRBD2. The trim removed 0 bases at V and 3 bases at J, leaving 5 bases unmatched. The CDR3 sequence is 16 residues long. Germline lookup yields CDR1 SGDLS and CDR2 YYNGEE. CDR3 nucleotide sequence: TGTGCCAGCAGCGTAGCCGGCGGGGGATACACCGGGGAGCTGTTTTTT. Protein: CASSVAGGGYTGELFF.

The chain is built from TRBV6-5 and TRBJ1-2; 10 bases match TRBD1. The CDR3 extends over 14 amino acids. Unmatched junction bases numbered 10, after V lost 7 bases and J lost 8 bases. Germline CDR1 MNHEY, CDR2 SVGAGI. This chain's CDR3 is CASILTGGLSGYTF. DNA for the CDR3: TGTGCCAGCATTCTGACAGGGGGCTTAAGCGGCTACACCTTC.